These 25 T cell receptor beta chains share one sample of origin, sequenced in a study of T cell repertoires in cytomegalovirus infection. From the reads, TCRdb called clonotypes with MiXCR, one entry per CDR3 protein. The sample shows about 740,000 distinct CDR3 sequences, less than 40% of them seen only once. Sample: PBMCs. Receptors originate from a human donor in good health (CMV status not recorded). Some clones in this sample may be carry-over from other donors' samples.

A note on this clonotype: A much larger clone sits a single nucleotide away, making a read error possible. CDR3 sequence reads: CASSEVDTEAFF. The CDR3, as DNA: TGTGCCAGCAGTGAAGTGGACACTGAAGCTTTCTTT. The chain combines TRBV2 with TRBJ1-1; D gene ambiguous. CDR3 size: 12 residues. Looked up from germline, CDR1 is SNHLY and CDR2 is FYNNEI. Trimming cost V 1 base and J 3 bases, with 3 bases left between them. Together with reference TRBV2 and TRBJ1-1, the CDR3 gives the full variable domain: EPEVTQTPSHQVTQMGQEVILRCVPISNHLYFYWYRQILGQKVEFLVSFYNNEISEKSEIFDDQFSVERPDGSNFTLKIRSTKLEDSAMYFCASSEVDTEAFFGQGTRLTVV.

The J gene is TRBJ2-2, the V gene TRBV6-6, with D possibly matching TRBD2 (6 bases). This CDR3 region has 16 residues. Trimming stripped 2 bases from V and 7 bases from J, with 17 bases between. Germline V gene data show CDR1 as MNHNY and CDR2 as SVGAGI (reference sequence). CDR3 residues: CASSYADLRGVGELFF. The DNA of the CDR3 is TGTGCCAGCAGTTACGCTGACTTGCGGGGTGTCGGGGAGCTGTTTTTT.

The chain is built from TRBV6-5 and TRBJ1-2; D is perhaps TRBD1 (5 bases). CDR3 length: 13 amino acids. V shed 6 bases and J shed 4 bases, with 12 bases lying between them. CDR1 is MNHEY and CDR2 is SVGAGI in the germline V gene. The CDR3 is CASREGHVYGYTF. The CDR3 nucleotides are TGTGCCAGCAGAGAGGGGCACGTCTATGGCTACACCTTC.

CDR3 residues: CASTWDRINEKLFF. As DNA, the CDR3 is TGTGCCAGCACATGGGACAGAATAAATGAAAAACTGTTTTTT. The chain combines TRBV6-6 with TRBJ1-4; 7 nucleotides align to TRBD1. Looked up from germline, CDR1 is MNHNY and CDR2 is SVGAGI (reference sequence). The CDR3 totals 14 residues. V lost 7 bases to trimming and J lost 5 bases; unmatched junction nucleotides: 7.

The chain has TRBV5-1 and TRBJ2-3; TRBD2 agrees at 11 bases. V trimming: 4 bases; J trimming: 3 bases; junction bases outside the gene matches: 10. Germline V gene sequence: CDR1 SGHRS, CDR2 YFSETQ. CDR3 length equals 17 residues. CDR3 residues: CASSPQPASGGTDTQYF. CDR3 in DNA: TGCGCCAGCAGCCCCCAACCTGCTAGCGGGGGGACAGATACGCAGTATTTT.

The chain has TRBV28 and TRBJ2-1; tentatively, D is TRBD1 (6 bases). This CDR3 comprises 17 residues. CDR1 and CDR2 (germline): MDHEN, SYDVKM. The V end lost 2 bases, the J end lost 4 bases, and 18 bases lay between the germline ends. The CDR3 region is CASSLGVPRGKYNEQFF. In DNA, the CDR3 is TGTGCCAGCAGTTTAGGGGTCCCCAGGGGAAAGTACAATGAGCAGTTCTTC.

J is TRBJ2-7 and V is TRBV28; 9 bases align to TRBD2. This CDR3 has 18 amino acids. J was trimmed by 0 bases and V by 5 bases; bases with no gene match: 14. Germline loops: CDR1 MDHEN, CDR2 SYDVKM. The CDR3 region is CASSLGVLAGADSYEQYF. The CDR3, as DNA: TGTGCCAGCAGTCTCGGGGTTTTAGCGGGAGCGGACTCCTACGAGCAGTACTTC.

This chain uses TRBV19 with TRBJ2-5; 15 bases match TRBD2. Germline V lookup: CDR1 LNHDA, CDR2 SQIVND (reference sequence). J lost 2 bases, V lost 2 bases, and 3 bases had no gene match. The CDR3 contains 17 residues. The CDR3 DNA reads as TGTGCCAGTAGTATACTTGGACTAGCGGGGGGGCAAGAGACCCAGTACTTC. Amino acid sequence: CASSILGLAGGQETQYF. The full variable domain, with the rest looked up from reference TRBV19 and TRBJ2-5, is DGGITQSPKYLFRKEGQNVTLSCEQNLNHDAMYWYRQDPGQGLRLIYYSQIVNDFQKGDIAEGYSVSREKKESFPLTVTSAQKNPTAFYLCASSILGLAGGQETQYFGPGTRLLVL.

Remarks on this clonotype: With a much larger clone just one base away, this may be a read error. Here the CDR3 reads CVTSLNPNTGDLFF. The CDR3 nucleotides are TGTGTAACGTCGCTAAATCCGAACACCGGGGATCTGTTTTTT. The rearrangement joins TRBV7-6 to TRBJ2-2; TRBD2 is a possible D gene (5 bases). This CDR3 has 14 amino acids. CDR1 is SGHVS, CDR2 FNYEAQ, per germline. The whole variable domain, filled in from reference TRBV7-6 and TRBJ2-2, reads GAGVSQSPRYKVTKRGQDVALRCDPISGHVSLYWYRQALGQGPEFLTYFNYEAQQDKSGLPNDRFSAERPEGSISTLTIQRTEQRDSAMYRCVTSLNPNTGDLFFGEGSRLTVL.

This clonotype was recorded only once. This chain connects TRBV12-3 or TRBV12-4 to TRBJ1-6, with D perhaps TRBD1 (5 bases). The CDR3 is 17 amino acids. Trimming removed 0 bases from V and 5 bases from J, with 14 bases in between. This chain's CDR3 is CASSLALTRADNSPLHF. The CDR3 nucleotides read TGTGCCAGCAGTTTAGCTTTAACCAGGGCAGATAATTCACCCCTCCACTTT.

This clonotype has just a few counts. The rearrangement uses TRBV15 and TRBJ2-1; 10 bases map to TRBD2. Germline CDR1 LNHNV, CDR2 YYDKDF (reference sequence). The CDR3 has 17 residues. V lost 0 bases, J lost 7 bases, and 9 bases stayed unmatched. Here the CDR3 reads CATSRDLSGGAKNEQFF. CDR3 DNA sequence: TGTGCCACCAGCAGAGACTTAAGCGGGGGGGCGAAGAATGAGCAGTTCTTC.

The chain couples TRBV7-1 to TRBJ1-1; 12 nucleotides line up with TRBD1. TRBV7-1 is an ORF for which the function is uncertain. CDR3 length: 17 amino acids. Trimming removed 5 bases from V and 4 bases from J; junction bases left unmatched: 11. In nucleotides, the CDR3 is TGTGCCAGCAGCGAGGGGGACAGGGGGCGATTGAGCACTGAAGCTTTCTTT. Residues: CASSEGDRGRLSTEAFF.

The chain couples TRBV9 to TRBJ2-7, with D possibly being TRBD1 (6 bases). Germline V gives CDR1 SGDLS, CDR2 YYNGEE. The CDR3 covers 13 residues. Trimming removed 4 bases at V and 5 bases at J, with 13 bases between. The CDR3: CASSPHRVHEQYF. The CDR3, as DNA: TGTGCCAGCAGCCCCCACAGGGTCCACGAGCAGTACTTC.

In its sample, this clonotype was seen a few times. V and J are TRBV5-1 and TRBJ2-7, with D uncertain. Germline V lookup: CDR1 SGHRS, CDR2 YFSETQ. CDR3 length: 14 residues. V was clipped by 3 bases and J by 0 bases, with 10 bases between them. The CDR3, as DNA: TGCGCCAGCAGCTCCAGGACGGTCTCCTACGAGCAGTACTTC. Translating gives CASSSRTVSYEQYF.

The chain combines TRBV5-1 with TRBJ2-7; no clear D gene. V was trimmed by 4 bases and J by 5 bases, leaving 10 bases between them. The CDR3 is made up of 12 amino acids. From germline, CDR1 is SGHRS and CDR2 YFSETQ. In nucleotides, the CDR3 is TGCGCCAGCAGCATTCCTACGGACGAGCAGTACTTC. It is translated as CASSIPTDEQYF.

This clonotype was seen only a few times. CDR3: CASSYAKEGYGNQPQHF. The CDR3, as DNA: TGTGCCAGCAGCTATGCAAAGGAGGGGTATGGCAATCAGCCCCAGCATTTT. The gene calls are TRBV6-8 and TRBJ1-5, with a possible D match to TRBD1 (5 bases). Germline CDR1 MNHGY, CDR2 SAAAGT. The CDR3 covers 17 residues. Between the trimmed V and J ends, which lost 6 bases and 2 bases, there was a span of 20 bases.

This clonotype was seen a few times. V is TRBV12-3 or TRBV12-4 and J is TRBJ2-7, with 11 bases identical to TRBD1. V lost 5 bases and J lost 3; bases outside the gene matches: 12. The CDR3 is 17 amino acids. Here the CDR3 reads CASSRRPSGTGGYEQYF. The CDR3 coding sequence is TGTGCCAGCAGTCGTCGACCTTCCGGGACAGGGGGCTACGAGCAGTACTTC.

This chain's CDR3 is CASSVAPSGGAKETQYF. The CDR3 region has the DNA TGTGCCAGCAGCGTAGCTCCAAGCGGGGGGGCAAAAGAGACCCAGTACTTC. The chain has TRBV9 and TRBJ2-5, with 10 bases lining up with TRBD2. This CDR3 spans 17 amino acids. V dropped 0 bases and J dropped 3; count of bases not matched to a gene: 8. From germline, CDR1 is SGDLS and CDR2 YYNGEE. Drawing the rest from reference TRBV9 and TRBJ2-5, the complete variable domain is DSGVTQTPKHLITATGQRVTLRCSPRSGDLSVYWYQQSLDQGLQFLIQYYNGEERAKGNILERFSAQQFPDLHSELNLSSLELGDSALYFCASSVAPSGGAKETQYFGPGTRLLVL.

This clonotype was observed a handful of times. The chain couples TRBV12-3 or TRBV12-4 to TRBJ2-3; TRBD2 matches at 12 bases. V dropped 2 bases and J dropped 4; count of bases not matched to a gene: 10. The CDR3 consists of 18 residues. The CDR3 coding sequence is TGTGCCAGCAGTTTATTTCTAGCGGGGGGGCCGTCGGCAGATACGCAGTATTTT. It yields the protein CASSLFLAGGPSADTQYF.

At least ten counts were recorded for this clonotype. This chain connects TRBV7-2 to TRBJ2-7; D is undetermined. Trimming took 5 bases from V and 6 from J, leaving 20 bases between them. The CDR3 length is 15 residues. Germline V gene sequence: CDR1 SGHTA, CDR2 FQGNSA. The CDR3 DNA follows: TGTGCCAGCAGCCGACACACACCCCCCCTCTCCGAGCAGTACTTC. Protein: CASSRHTPPLSEQYF.

This chain joins TRBV12-3 or TRBV12-4 and TRBJ1-1; possible D gene TRBD1, 5 bases. V was shortened by 2 bases and J by 7 bases, with 17 bases between the two germline ends. CDR3 length: 15 residues. The CDR3 spells CASSLSTGRFDEAFF. In nucleotides, the CDR3 is TGTGCCAGCAGTTTATCTACGGGGCGCTTCGATGAAGCTTTCTTT.

The chain carries TRBV20-1 and TRBJ2-7; TRBD1 matches 7 bases. V trimming: 5 bases; J trimming: 8 bases; junction bases outside the gene matches: 12. The CDR3 is made up of 13 amino acids. Germline V gene lookup returns CDR1 DFQATT and CDR2 SNEGSKA (reference sequence). The CDR3: CSALKHRQGQQYF. DNA of the CDR3: TGCAGTGCTCTAAAACATAGACAGGGCCAGCAGTACTTC.

The chain uses TRBV25-1 and TRBJ2-2, with TRBD2 matching 11 bases. After removal of 8 bases from V and 5 bases from J, the junction contained 7 bases not matched to a gene. The CDR3 is 15 residues long. Germline assignment: CDR1 MGHDK and CDR2 SYGVNS. In DNA form, the CDR3 reads TGTGCCAGCCAAGTAGCGGGAGGGCGGACCGGGGAGCTGTTTTTT. Its translation: CASQVAGGRTGELFF.

This clonotype was found a few times. V and J are TRBV5-4 and TRBJ2-3; D might be TRBD1 or TRBD2, each matching 6 bases. CDR1 SGHNT and CDR2 YYREEE come from the germline V gene (reference sequence). The CDR3 covers 15 residues. V lost 4 bases to trimming and J lost 4 bases, with 16 bases between them. The CDR3 loop is CASSGVGGSADTQYF. In nucleotides, the CDR3 is TGTGCCAGCAGCGGGGTGGGGGGCTCCGCAGATACGCAGTATTTT.

The J gene is TRBJ2-7, the V gene TRBV29-1; 9 nucleotides align to TRBD1. Germline V lookup: CDR1 SQVTM, CDR2 ANQGSEA. J gave up 3 bases and V 4 bases, and 4 bases lay outside the gene matches. There are 13 residues in the CDR3. The DNA of the CDR3 is TGCAGCGTTGCTAGACAGGGGGTCTACGAGCAGTACTTC. Translating gives CSVARQGVYEQYF.